The text below deals with one TCR beta chain. Its recognized antigen is unknown. Base quality data are lacking; no much larger clone is found one base away. The data were taken from a study of long-term antiretroviral therapy in people with HIV (dated by TCRdb to between 2021 and 2024). Concerning the study at large: The earliest samples were collected about a decade before the 2015 WHO recommendation for immediate ART, when ART was typically delayed until CD4 counts fell. This retrospective serial study examined whether starting ART and sustained HIV suppression were associated with changes in the composition and diversity of the TRB repertoire in peripheral blood. A total of some 210 cryopreserved PBMC samples were contributed to the cohort by 30 adults with confirmed HIV infection, with samples collected serially over a mean of roughly six years (range 1-12). Of the roughly 30 participants with HIV, more than 10 were female. No cross-contamination during QIAcube processing was seen in test extractions of a monoclonal T-cell line run alongside around 30 polyclonal samples.

To be included, a participant needed at least one PBMC sample from before ART initiation plus at least two post-ART samples. All participants with HIV were treated in the United States of America. Before DNA extraction, cryopreserved samples containing roughly 0.9-11 million PBMC were thawed and washed. At the time of the earliest PBMC sample, participants with HIV were aged between about 20 and 54 years. PBMC samples were contributed by each participant from 1-4 timepoints before ART initiation and 2-8 timepoints after ART initiation, with a median of 7 samples. Serial HIV viral load, CD4+ T-cell count, ART history and demographic data were obtained for every participant. Genomic DNA was extracted from unsorted PBMC with a Qiagen kit on a QIAcube, with processing performed in batches of 12 samples. On the study overall, not on this receptor specifically: Since PBMC availability was limited, sequencing covered only the TCR beta chain, with no alpha chain pairing. HIV repertoires had narrower CDR3 length ranges than controls, and the network structure suggested an antigen-experienced repertoire that shifted only slightly toward naive after ART. Expanded TRB clones identified before ART initiation dominated the repertoire at all time points, although this dominance fluctuated and declined in many PLHIV after ART. The samples span the years 2004 to 2017, and the ART regimens used may be less effective than current regimens. Inferences about post-ART repertoire changes are limited because no data were available on ART adherence, viral resistance or therapy changes. Starting ART was linked to a significant rise in TRB diversity, yet even after long-term ART the diversity remained significantly lower than in transplant donor controls. Unsorted PBMC were profiled instead of sorted CD4+ and CD8+ T cells because pre-ART samples had limited cell numbers.

At the junction V is shortened by 8 bases and J by 9 bases, with 19 bases in between. There are 14 amino acids in the CDR3, from cysteine to phenylalanine inclusive. The entry retains the CDR3 DNA only, 42 bases that are in frame from base 1. CDR1 and CDR2 are read off the germline V gene as MDHEN and SYDVKM. The immunoSEQ hsTCRB v3.0 assay was used at survey level resolution to sequence the TRB variable region. TRB sequencing targeted a depth of about 40,000-55,000 T-cell genomes per sample. An Illumina MiSeq with a v3 150-cycle kit was used to sequence the pooled TRB libraries. The authors' analysis ran thus. Repertoire analysis ran in R within a reproducible Nextflow workflow covering QC, data transformation and analysis. LymphoSeq2, an R package for exploring AIRR-Seq data, was used to implement custom analyses. A handful of samples that produced fewer than 5000 total TRB sequences were removed, so 200 or so HIV repertoires were analyzed. Among the 188 retained HIV repertoires, around 60 were collected before ART initiation and approximately 130 were collected after ART initiation. Repertoires were downsampled to 5000 TRB nucleotide sequences, with summary statistics averaged over 100 downsampling iterations. Only TRB sequences with CDR3 regions of at least seven amino acids were retained for analysis. A Shannon entropy-derived clonality score and the Gini coefficient were used to measure diversity. In the repertoire networks, any two of the top 5000 CDR3 amino acid sequences were connected whenever the two sequences differed by an edit distance of one. GLIPH2 predicted antigen specificity groups and MHC restriction for TRB CDR3 amino acid sequences. To flag known associations with CMV, EBV, HIV or tissue antigens, CDR3 amino acid sequences were compared against VDJdb and McPAS-TCR. Pre-ART, post-ART and control groups were compared with Wilcoxon signed-rank tests and Holm-Bonferroni correction. Not all clones reach the TCRdb copy of this immuneACCESS table, which keeps in-frame sequences only. Checked studies attribute under half of the gap to unresolved V genes and leave the rest unexplained. That table gives V, J and clone size, and the DNA gave D and trimming. This sample has about 17,000 clones in its table, and 95% of those were observed once. The ten most abundant clones make up 1.2% to 1.5% of the sample.

This sequence uses TRBV28 and TRBJ1-4; D gene: possibly TRBD1, on 5 matching bases. This TCR came from a man aged 25-40 years with HIV. The starting material was unsorted PBMCs, obtained less than 11 years after starting antiretroviral therapy. DNA sequence: TGTGCCAGCGCCTCCGGACAAGTGGTGAAAAAACTGTTTTTT. It specifies CASASGQVVKKLFF. Full variable domain (CDR3 extended with the reference TRBV28 and TRBJ1-4 proteins): DVKVTQSSRYLVKRTGEKVFLECVQDMDHENMFWYRQDPGLGLRLIYFSYDVKMKEKGDIPEGYSVSREKKERFSLILESASTNQTSMYLCASASGQVVKKLFFGSGTQLSVL.